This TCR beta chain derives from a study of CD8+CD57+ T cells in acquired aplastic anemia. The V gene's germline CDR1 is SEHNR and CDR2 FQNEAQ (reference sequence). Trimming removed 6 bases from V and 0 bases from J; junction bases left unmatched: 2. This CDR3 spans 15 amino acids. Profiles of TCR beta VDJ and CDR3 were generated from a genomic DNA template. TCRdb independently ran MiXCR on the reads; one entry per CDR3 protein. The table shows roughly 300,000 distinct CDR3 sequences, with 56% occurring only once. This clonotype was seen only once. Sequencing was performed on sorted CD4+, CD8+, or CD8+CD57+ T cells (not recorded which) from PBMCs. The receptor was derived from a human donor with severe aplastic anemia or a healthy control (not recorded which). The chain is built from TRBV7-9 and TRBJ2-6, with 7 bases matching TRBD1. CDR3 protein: CASSGQVSGANVLTF. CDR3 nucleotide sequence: TGTGCCAGCAGTGGACAGGTCTCTGGGGCCAACGTCCTGACTTTC. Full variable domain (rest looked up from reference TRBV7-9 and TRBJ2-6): DTGVSQNPRHKITKRGQNVTFRCDPISEHNRLYWYRQTLGQGPEFLTYFQNEAQLEKSRLLSDRFSAERPKGSFSTLEIQRTEQGDSAMYLCASSGQVSGANVLTFGAGSRLTVL.